This T cell receptor (beta chain) was captured in a study of blood T cells in healthy people across ages. In germline, CDR1 is SGHRS, CDR2 YFSETQ. Trimming left V 2 bases short and J 8 bases short, with 11 bases between. The CDR3 extends over 13 amino acids. Primers used in a second PCR of about 6 to 11 cycles were a sample-barcoded 5' primer and a J-beta primer mix. Unique molecular identifiers of 12 random nucleotides labeled each cDNA. One entry per CDR3 protein, called by TCRdb with MiXCR from the 5' RACE reads. The sample has 890,000 or so distinct CDR3 sequences, roughly 60% seen once. This clonotype occurred a few times.

The chain links TRBV5-1 to TRBJ2-1, with D tentatively TRBD2 (5 bases). This receptor was obtained from a man aged 25-45 years in good health. The sample consisted of blood. The CDR3 nucleotides are TGCGCCAGCAGCTTTCAAAGTAGCGATGAGCAGTTCTTC. It encodes CASSFQSSDEQFF.